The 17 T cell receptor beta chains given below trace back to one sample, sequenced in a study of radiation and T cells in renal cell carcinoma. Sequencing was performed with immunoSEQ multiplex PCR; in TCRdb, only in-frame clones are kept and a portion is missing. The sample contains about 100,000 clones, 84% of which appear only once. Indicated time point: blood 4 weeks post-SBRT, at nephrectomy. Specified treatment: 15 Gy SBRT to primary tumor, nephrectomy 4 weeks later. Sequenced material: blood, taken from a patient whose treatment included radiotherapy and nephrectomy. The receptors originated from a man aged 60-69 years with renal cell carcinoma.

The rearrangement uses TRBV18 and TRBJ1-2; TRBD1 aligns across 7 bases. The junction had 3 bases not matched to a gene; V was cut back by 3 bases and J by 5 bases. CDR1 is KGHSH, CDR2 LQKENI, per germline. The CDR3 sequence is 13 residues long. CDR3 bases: TGTGCCAGCTCACCCGACAGGGAGTATGGCTACACCTTC. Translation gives CASSPDREYGYTF.

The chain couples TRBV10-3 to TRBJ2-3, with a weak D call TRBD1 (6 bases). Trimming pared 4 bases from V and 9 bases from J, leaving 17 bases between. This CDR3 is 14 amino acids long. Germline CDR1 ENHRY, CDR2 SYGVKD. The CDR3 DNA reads TGTGCCATCAGTGGGACAGCCGAACGAGACACGCAGTATTTT. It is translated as CAISGTAERDTQYF.

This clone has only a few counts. The CDR3 DNA reads TGCGCCAGCAGCCGGGACCTCCCCTATGGCTACACCTTC. The encoded protein is CASSRDLPYGYTF. The rearrangement links TRBV4-1 to TRBJ1-2; D is perhaps TRBD1 (5 bases). Per germline, CDR1 MGHRA and CDR2 YSYEKL. The CDR3 is made up of 13 amino acids. V was shortened by 4 bases and J by 4 bases, with 10 bases between the two germline ends.

The CDR3 coding sequence is TGTGCCACAGGGGAGGGTAGCAATCAGCCCCAGCATTTT. Encoded protein: CATGEGSNQPQHF. This sequence joins TRBV6-5 and TRBJ1-5; D might be TRBD1 (6 bases). Trimming left V 10 bases short and J 0 bases short, with 10 bases between. Per the germline V gene, CDR1 is MNHEY and CDR2 is SVGAGI. The CDR3 loop spans 13 amino acids.

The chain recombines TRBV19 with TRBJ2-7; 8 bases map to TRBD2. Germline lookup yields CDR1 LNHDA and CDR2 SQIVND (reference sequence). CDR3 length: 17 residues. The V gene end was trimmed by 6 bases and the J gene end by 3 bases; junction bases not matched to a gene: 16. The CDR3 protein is CASRVGQRGTRDYEQYF. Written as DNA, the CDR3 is TGTGCCAGTAGAGTTGGACAGCGCGGGACTAGGGACTACGAGCAGTACTTC.

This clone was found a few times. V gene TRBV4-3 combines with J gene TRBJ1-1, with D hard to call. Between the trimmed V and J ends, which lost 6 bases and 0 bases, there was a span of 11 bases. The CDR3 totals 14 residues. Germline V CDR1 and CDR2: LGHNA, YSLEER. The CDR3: CASSQQIMNTEAFF. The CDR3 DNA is TGCGCCAGCAGTCAGCAGATCATGAACACTGAAGCTTTCTTT.

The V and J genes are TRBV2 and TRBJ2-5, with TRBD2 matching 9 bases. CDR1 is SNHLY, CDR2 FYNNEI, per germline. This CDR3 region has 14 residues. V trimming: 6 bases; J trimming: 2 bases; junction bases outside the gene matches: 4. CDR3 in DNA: TGTGCCAGCAGGGTCACTAGCGGGCAAGAGACCCAGTACTTC. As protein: CASRVTSGQETQYF. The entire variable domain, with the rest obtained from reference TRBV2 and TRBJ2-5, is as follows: EPEVTQTPSHQVTQMGQEVILRCVPISNHLYFYWYRQILGQKVEFLVSFYNNEISEKSEIFDDQFSVERPDGSNFTLKIRSTKLEDSAMYFCASRVTSGQETQYFGPGTRLLVL.

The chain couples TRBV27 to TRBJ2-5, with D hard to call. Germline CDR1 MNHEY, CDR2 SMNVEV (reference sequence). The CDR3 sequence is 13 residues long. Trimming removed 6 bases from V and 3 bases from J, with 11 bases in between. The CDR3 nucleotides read TGTGCCAGCAGCCTATTCCGGGAAGAGACCCAGTACTTC. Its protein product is CASSLFREETQYF.

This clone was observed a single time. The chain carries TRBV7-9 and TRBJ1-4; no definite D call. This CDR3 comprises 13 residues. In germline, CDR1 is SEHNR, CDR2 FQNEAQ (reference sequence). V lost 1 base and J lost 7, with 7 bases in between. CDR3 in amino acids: CASSLVTGEKLFF. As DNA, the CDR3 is TGTGCCAGCAGCTTAGTTACGGGTGAAAAACTGTTTTTT. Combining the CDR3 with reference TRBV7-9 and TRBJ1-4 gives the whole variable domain DTGVSQNPRHKITKRGQNVTFRCDPISEHNRLYWYRQTLGQGPEFLTYFQNEAQLEKSRLLSDRFSAERPKGSFSTLEIQRTEQGDSAMYLCASSLVTGEKLFFGSGTQLSVL.

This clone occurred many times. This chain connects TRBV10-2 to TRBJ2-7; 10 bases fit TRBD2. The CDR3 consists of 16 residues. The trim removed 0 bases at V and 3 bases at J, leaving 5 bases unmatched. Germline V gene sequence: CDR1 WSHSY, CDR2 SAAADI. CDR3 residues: CASSESRTSGVYEQYF. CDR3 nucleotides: TGCGCCAGCAGTGAGTCGAGGACTAGCGGAGTCTACGAGCAGTACTTC.

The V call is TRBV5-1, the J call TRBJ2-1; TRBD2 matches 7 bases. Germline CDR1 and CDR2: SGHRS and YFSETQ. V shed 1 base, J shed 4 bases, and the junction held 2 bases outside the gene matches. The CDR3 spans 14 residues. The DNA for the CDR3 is TGCGCCAGCAGCTTGAGCGGGGCTTACAATGAGCAGTTCTTC. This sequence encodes CASSLSGAYNEQFF.

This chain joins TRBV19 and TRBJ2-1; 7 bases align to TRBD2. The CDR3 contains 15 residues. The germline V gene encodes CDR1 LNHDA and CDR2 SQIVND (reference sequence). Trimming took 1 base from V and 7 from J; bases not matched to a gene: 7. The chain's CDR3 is CASSIGGGVANEQFF. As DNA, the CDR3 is TGTGCCAGTAGTATAGGGGGGGGAGTGGCTAATGAGCAGTTCTTC.

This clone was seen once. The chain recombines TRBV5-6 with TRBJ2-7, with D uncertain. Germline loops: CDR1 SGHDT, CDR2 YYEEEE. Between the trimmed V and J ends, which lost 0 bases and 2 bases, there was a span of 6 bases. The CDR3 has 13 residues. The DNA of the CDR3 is TGTGCCAGCAGCTTGGGGGATGCCTACGAGCAGTACTTC. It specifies CASSLGDAYEQYF.

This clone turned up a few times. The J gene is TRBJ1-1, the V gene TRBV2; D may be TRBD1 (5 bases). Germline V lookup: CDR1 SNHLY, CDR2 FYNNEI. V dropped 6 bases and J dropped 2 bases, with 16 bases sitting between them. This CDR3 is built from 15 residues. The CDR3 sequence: CASRGERRRNTEAFF. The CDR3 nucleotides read TGTGCCAGCAGGGGGGAACGAAGACGCAACACTGAAGCTTTCTTT.

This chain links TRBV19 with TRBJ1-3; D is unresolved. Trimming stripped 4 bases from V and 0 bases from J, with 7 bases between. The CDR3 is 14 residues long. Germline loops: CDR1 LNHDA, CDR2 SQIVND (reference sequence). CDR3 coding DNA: TGTGCCAGTAGTAAACAATTCTCTGGAAACACCATATATTTT. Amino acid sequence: CASSKQFSGNTIYF.

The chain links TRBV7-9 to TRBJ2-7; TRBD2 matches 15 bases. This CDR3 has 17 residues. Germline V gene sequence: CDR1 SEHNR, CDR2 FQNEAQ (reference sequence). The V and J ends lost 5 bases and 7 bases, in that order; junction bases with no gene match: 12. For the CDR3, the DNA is TGTGCCAGCAGCACGAGCCTCGGACTAGCGGGAGGGAGGGAGCAGTACTTC. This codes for CASSTSLGLAGGREQYF.

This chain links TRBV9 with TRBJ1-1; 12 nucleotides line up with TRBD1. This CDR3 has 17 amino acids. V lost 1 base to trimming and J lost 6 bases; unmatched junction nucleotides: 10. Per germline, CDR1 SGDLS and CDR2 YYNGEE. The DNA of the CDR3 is TGTGCCAGCAGCGTACTACCGGGACAGGGGGCAAGGGCTGAAGCTTTCTTT. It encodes CASSVLPGQGARAEAFF.